This T cell receptor beta chain was recorded in a study of T cell repertoires in ileal Crohn's disease. The overall study: Every patient was operated on for stricturing (about 60%) or penetrating (about 40%) complications. About half received postoperative treatment, under 14 with thiopurines and 15 to 20 anti-TNF.

Study-level points and caveats: Mucosal expansions were suggested to be mainly CD8 T cells.

Germline V gives CDR1 SGHDN, CDR2 FVKESK. The CDR3 runs to 15 residues. V shed 1 base and J shed 0 bases, with 6 bases lying between them. As to this clone: Its target is not known. Within the sample, other DNA sequences also encode this same CDR3.

Sequenced by immunoSEQ multiplex PCR; TCRdb stores in-frame clones only, minus some. The sample includes 5,000 to 6,500 clones, about four fifths of them seen just once. The sample taken for sequencing was ileal tissue. The V gene is TRBV14, the J gene TRBJ1-4; D is unresolved. The receptor's source is an adult with Crohn's disease. The CDR3 DNA is TGTGCCAGCAGCCAAGCCGGAACAACTAATGAAAAACTGTTTTTT. It is translated as CASSQAGTTNEKLFF.